Following are 9 T cell receptor beta chains from one sample sequenced in a study of T cell changes during pregnancy in multiple sclerosis. Clones were sequenced by immunoSEQ multiplex PCR, and TCRdb holds only the in-frame ones, with some missing. The sample has fewer than 100,000 clones; around 91% are singletons. The source material was peripheral blood, sampled before pregnancy. The source is a female donor with multiple sclerosis, enrolled in a pregnancy study.

The sample holds one count of this clone. The chain carries TRBV5-4 and TRBJ2-3, with 9 bases aligning to TRBD1. The V gene end was trimmed by 4 bases and the J gene end by 4 bases; junction bases not matched to a gene: 7. Germline CDR1 and CDR2: SGHNT and YYREEE (reference sequence). The CDR3 extends over 15 amino acids. The CDR3 region has the DNA TGTGCCAGCAGCACGGGACAGGGTAACGCAGATACGCAGTATTTT. The encoded protein is CASSTGQGNADTQYF.

The rearrangement joins TRBV10-1 to TRBJ2-3; the D gene is possibly TRBD2 (5 bases). There are 12 residues in the CDR3. Germline assignment: CDR1 WNHNN and CDR2 SYGVQD (reference sequence). V was cut by 2 bases and J by 9 bases, with 9 bases left in between. The CDR3 DNA reads as TGCGCCAGCAGTGAGACCCCGGGAACGCAGTATTTT. As protein: CASSETPGTQYF.

The CDR3: CASSYFTGNPGNTIYF. Here the CDR3 DNA reads TGTGCCAGCAGCTACTTCACAGGGAACCCTGGAAACACCATATATTTT. The chain links TRBV5-8 to TRBJ1-3, with D maybe TRBD1 (6 bases). V gave up 3 bases and J gave up 2 bases, with 15 bases separating them. CDR1 SGHTS and CDR2 YDEGEE come from the germline V gene. CDR3 length: 16 residues.

The CDR3 is CASSTTGNSYEQYF. CDR3 bases: TGTGCCAGTAGTACGACAGGGAACTCCTACGAGCAGTACTTC. This chain uses TRBV19 with TRBJ2-7; 7 bases are a match to TRBD1. V lost 4 bases to trimming and J lost 0 bases; unmatched junction nucleotides: 3. Germline V CDR1 and CDR2: LNHDA, SQIVND (reference sequence). CDR3 length: 14 amino acids.

This clone was seen just once. V usage is TRBV10-3 and J usage is TRBJ2-5, with 13 bases that match TRBD2. There are 17 residues in the CDR3. Germline-derived CDR1 and CDR2 are ENHRY and SYGVKD. V shed 2 bases, J shed 4 bases, and the junction held 7 bases outside the gene matches. In nucleotides, the CDR3 is TGTGCCATCAGTGAGAGCCGAACTAGCGGGGGGGCAGAGACCCAGTACTTC. Translated, it gives CAISESRTSGGAETQYF.

The V gene is TRBV2, the J gene TRBJ2-5; TRBD1 agrees at 8 bases. The junction had 4 bases not matched to a gene; V was cut back by 8 bases and J by 5 bases. Germline-derived CDR1 and CDR2 are SNHLY and FYNNEI. The CDR3 length is 12 residues. This chain's CDR3 is CASGQGPETQYF. The DNA of the CDR3 is TGTGCCAGCGGACAGGGTCCGGAGACCCAGTACTTC.

The V call is TRBV28, the J call TRBJ2-3; 8 bases align to TRBD2. The CDR3 loop spans 16 amino acids. V was clipped by 4 bases and J by 6 bases; unmatched bases: 12. Germline values: CDR1 MDHEN, CDR2 SYDVKM. The CDR3 coding sequence is TGTGCCAGCAGTTCCCCCACAAGCGGGGGAGCGGATACGCAGTATTTT. This translates into CASSSPTSGGADTQYF.

This clone was found once. J is TRBJ2-1 and V is TRBV7-2, with 7 positions matching TRBD2. Germline V gene lookup returns CDR1 SGHTA and CDR2 FQGNSA. The CDR3 runs 15 residues. The J segment lost 2 bases and the V segment lost 1 base, leaving 2 bases of the junction unmatched. The CDR3 spells CASSLVGTTYNEQFF. DNA of the CDR3: TGTGCCAGCAGCTTAGTGGGGACTACCTACAATGAGCAGTTCTTC.

V is TRBV13 and J is TRBJ2-1; 8 bases agree with TRBD2. The CDR3 has 14 amino acids. Trimming at V came to 4 bases and at J to 9 bases, leaving 8 bases not matched to a gene. The V gene's germline CDR1 is PRHDT and CDR2 FYEKMQ (reference sequence). The CDR3 is CASSSRTSWGEQFF. CDR3 DNA: TGTGCCAGCAGCTCGCGGACTAGCTGGGGTGAGCAGTTCTTC.